This T cell receptor (beta chain) stems from a study of radiotherapy plus CTLA-4 blockade in lung cancer. The CDR3 runs to 13 residues. V was clipped by 4 bases and J by 4 bases, with 7 bases between them. Germline-derived CDR1 and CDR2 are SGHTA and FQGNSA. Using immunoSEQ multiplex PCR, the repertoire was profiled, and TCRdb retains in-frame clones only, with some absent. Of tens of thousands of clones listed, roughly 84% were seen once; the top ten hold almost 8%. The chain uses TRBV7-2 and TRBJ1-4; D gene uncertain. The specimen comprised peripheral blood, sampled from a patient treated with radiotherapy plus ipilimumab. The origin of this receptor is a human donor with non-small cell lung cancer whose response to radiotherapy plus ipilimumab could not be evaluated. The CDR3 nucleotides are TGTGCCAGCAGCTCTACGTTTAATGAAAAACTGTTTTTT. Protein product: CASSSTFNEKLFF.